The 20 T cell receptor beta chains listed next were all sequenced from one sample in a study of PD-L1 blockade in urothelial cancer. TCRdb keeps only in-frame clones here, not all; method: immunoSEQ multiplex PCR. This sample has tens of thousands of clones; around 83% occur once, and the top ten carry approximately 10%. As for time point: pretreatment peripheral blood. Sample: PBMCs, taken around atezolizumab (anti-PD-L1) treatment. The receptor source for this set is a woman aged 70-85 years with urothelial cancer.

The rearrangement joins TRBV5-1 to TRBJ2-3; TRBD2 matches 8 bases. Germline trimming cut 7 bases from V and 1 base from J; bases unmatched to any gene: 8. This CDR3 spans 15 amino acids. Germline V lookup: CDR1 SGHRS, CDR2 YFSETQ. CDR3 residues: CASRPGGLGTDTQYF. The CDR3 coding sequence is TGCGCCAGCCGCCCTGGGGGACTAGGCACAGATACGCAGTATTTT.

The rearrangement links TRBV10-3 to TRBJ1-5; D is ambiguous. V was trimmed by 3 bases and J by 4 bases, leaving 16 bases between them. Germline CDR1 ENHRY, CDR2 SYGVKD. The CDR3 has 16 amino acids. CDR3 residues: CAISEGIGPANQPQHF. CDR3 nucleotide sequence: TGTGCCATCAGTGAAGGAATTGGGCCAGCAAATCAGCCCCAGCATTTT.

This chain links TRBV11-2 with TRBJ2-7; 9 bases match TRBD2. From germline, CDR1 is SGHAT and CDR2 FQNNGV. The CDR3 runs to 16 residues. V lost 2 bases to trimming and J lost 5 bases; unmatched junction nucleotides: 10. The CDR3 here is CASSLLGAGGYHEQYF. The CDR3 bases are TGTGCCAGCAGCTTATTGGGAGCGGGAGGTTATCACGAGCAGTACTTC.

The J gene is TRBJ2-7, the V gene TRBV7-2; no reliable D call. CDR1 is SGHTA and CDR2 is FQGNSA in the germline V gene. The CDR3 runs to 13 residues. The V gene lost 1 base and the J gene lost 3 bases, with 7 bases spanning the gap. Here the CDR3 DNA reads TGTGCCAGCAGCTTAGACGAGGACTACGAGCAGTACTTC. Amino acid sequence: CASSLDEDYEQYF. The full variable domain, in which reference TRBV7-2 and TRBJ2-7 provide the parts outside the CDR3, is GAGVSQSPSNKVTEKGKDVELRCDPISGHTALYWYRQSLGQGLEFLIYFQGNSAPDKSGLPSDRFSAERTGGSVSTLTIQRTQQEDSAVYLCASSLDEDYEQYFGPGTRLTVT.

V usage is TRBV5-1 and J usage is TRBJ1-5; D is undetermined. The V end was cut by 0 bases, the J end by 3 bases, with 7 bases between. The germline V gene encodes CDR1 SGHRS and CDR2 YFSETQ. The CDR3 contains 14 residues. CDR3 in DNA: TGCGCCAGCAGCTTGGGGCAGAACAATCAGCCCCAGCATTTT. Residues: CASSLGQNNQPQHF.

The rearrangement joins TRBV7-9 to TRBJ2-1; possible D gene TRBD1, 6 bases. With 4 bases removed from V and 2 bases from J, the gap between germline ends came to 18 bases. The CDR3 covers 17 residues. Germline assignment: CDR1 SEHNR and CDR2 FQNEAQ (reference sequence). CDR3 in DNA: TGTGCCAGCAGCTACCCCGCGACAGGCGAGACCTACAATGAGCAGTTCTTC. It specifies CASSYPATGETYNEQFF.

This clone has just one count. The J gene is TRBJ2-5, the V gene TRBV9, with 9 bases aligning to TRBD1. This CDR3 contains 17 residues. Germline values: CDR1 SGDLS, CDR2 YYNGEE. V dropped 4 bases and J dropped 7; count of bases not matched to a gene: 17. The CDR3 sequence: CASSPFAGQGLGGTQYF. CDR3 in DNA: TGTGCCAGCAGCCCCTTCGCCGGACAGGGGCTAGGAGGGACCCAGTACTTC.

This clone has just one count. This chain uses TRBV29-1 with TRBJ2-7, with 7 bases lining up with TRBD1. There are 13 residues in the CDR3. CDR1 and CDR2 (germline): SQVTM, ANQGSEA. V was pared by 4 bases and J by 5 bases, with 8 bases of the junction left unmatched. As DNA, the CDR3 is TGCAGCGTTGGACAGGGCGCTTTCGACGAGCAGTACTTC. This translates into CSVGQGAFDEQYF.

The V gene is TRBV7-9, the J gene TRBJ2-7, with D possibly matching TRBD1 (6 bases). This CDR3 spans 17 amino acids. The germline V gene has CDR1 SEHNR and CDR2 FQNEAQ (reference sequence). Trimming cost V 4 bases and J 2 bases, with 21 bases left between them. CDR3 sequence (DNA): TGTGCCAGCAGCTCCAATCGACAGGAAGGGTGGACCTACGAGCAGTACTTC. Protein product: CASSSNRQEGWTYEQYF.

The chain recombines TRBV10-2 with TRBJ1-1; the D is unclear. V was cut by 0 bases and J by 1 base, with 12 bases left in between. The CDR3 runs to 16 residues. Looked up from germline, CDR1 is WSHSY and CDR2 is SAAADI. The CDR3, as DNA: TGCGCCAGCAGTGAGTCGTCGCGTGGTGCGAACACTGAAGCTTTCTTT. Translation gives CASSESSRGANTEAFF.

This CDR3 reads CALRRGQNTGELFF. As DNA, the CDR3 is TGTGCCCTAAGGCGGGGTCAGAACACCGGGGAGCTGTTTTTT. J is TRBJ2-2 and V is TRBV28, with D perhaps matching TRBD2 (6 bases). This CDR3 comprises 14 residues. V was cut by 11 bases and J by 1 base, with 14 bases left in between. Looked up from germline, CDR1 is MDHEN and CDR2 is SYDVKM.

For the CDR3, the DNA is TGCGCCAGCAGCCAAGGTGCGGGTTTTGGACAGATGGACAATGAGCAGTTCTTC. It translates to CASSQGAGFGQMDNEQFF. This sequence joins TRBV4-3 and TRBJ2-1, with D maybe TRBD1 (6 bases). The CDR3 length is 18 residues. In germline, CDR1 is LGHNA, CDR2 YSLEER. Trimming took off 1 base at V and 5 bases at J, with 21 bases between the two ends.

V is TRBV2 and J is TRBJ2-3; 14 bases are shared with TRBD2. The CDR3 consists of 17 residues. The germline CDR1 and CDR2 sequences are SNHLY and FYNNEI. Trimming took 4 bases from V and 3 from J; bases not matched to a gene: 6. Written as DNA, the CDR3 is TGTGCCAGCAGTGCCCCGGGACTAGCGGGGGAGACAGATACGCAGTATTTT. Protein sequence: CASSAPGLAGETDTQYF.

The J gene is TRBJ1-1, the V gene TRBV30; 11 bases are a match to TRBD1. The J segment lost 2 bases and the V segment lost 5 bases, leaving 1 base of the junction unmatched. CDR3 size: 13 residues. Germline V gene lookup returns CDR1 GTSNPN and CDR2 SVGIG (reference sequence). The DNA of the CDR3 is TGTGCCTGGGGACAGGGGGCCAACACTGAAGCTTTCTTT. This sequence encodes CAWGQGANTEAFF.

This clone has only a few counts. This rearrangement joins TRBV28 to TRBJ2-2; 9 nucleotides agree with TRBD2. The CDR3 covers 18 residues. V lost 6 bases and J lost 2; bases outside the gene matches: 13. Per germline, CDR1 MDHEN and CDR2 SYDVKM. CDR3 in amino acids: CASSPVWASGVNTGELFF. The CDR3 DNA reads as TGTGCCAGCAGCCCGGTCTGGGCTAGCGGGGTTAACACCGGGGAGCTGTTTTTT.

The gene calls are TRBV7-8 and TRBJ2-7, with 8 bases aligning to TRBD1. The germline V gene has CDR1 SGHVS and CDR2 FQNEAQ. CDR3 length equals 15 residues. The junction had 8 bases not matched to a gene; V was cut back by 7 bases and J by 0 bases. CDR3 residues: CASTLAGTGSYEQYF. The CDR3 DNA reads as TGTGCCAGCACCCTGGCGGGGACAGGCTCCTACGAGCAGTACTTC.

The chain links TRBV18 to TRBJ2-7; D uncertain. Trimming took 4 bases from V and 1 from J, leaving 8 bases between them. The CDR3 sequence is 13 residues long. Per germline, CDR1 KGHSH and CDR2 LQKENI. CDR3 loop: CASSHRESYEQYF. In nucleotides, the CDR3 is TGTGCCAGCTCACACAGAGAATCCTACGAGCAGTACTTC.

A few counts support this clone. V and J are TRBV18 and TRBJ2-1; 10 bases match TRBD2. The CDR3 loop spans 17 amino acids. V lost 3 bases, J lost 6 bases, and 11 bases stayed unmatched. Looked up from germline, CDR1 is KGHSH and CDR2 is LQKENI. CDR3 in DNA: TGTGCCAGCTCACCGCAATCCGGACTAGCGGCTTCCAATGAGCAGTTCTTC. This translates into CASSPQSGLAASNEQFF.

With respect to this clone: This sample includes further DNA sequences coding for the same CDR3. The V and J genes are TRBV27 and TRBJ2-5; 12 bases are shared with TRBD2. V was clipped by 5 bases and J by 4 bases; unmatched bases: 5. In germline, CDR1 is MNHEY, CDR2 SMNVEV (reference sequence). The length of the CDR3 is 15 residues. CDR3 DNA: TGTGCCAGCAGTCCTCCGGGACTAGCGGGAGAGACCCAGTACTTC. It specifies CASSPPGLAGETQYF.

The CDR3 loop is CASSLNGRGSDEQFF. The DNA for the CDR3 is TGTGCCAGCAGCTTAAATGGGAGGGGCTCCGATGAGCAGTTCTTC. V and J are TRBV7-3 and TRBJ2-1, with TRBD2 matching 7 bases. Germline V gene sequence: CDR1 SGHTA, CDR2 FQGTGA. V was pared by 1 base and J by 8 bases, with 8 bases of the junction left unmatched. This CDR3 has 15 residues.